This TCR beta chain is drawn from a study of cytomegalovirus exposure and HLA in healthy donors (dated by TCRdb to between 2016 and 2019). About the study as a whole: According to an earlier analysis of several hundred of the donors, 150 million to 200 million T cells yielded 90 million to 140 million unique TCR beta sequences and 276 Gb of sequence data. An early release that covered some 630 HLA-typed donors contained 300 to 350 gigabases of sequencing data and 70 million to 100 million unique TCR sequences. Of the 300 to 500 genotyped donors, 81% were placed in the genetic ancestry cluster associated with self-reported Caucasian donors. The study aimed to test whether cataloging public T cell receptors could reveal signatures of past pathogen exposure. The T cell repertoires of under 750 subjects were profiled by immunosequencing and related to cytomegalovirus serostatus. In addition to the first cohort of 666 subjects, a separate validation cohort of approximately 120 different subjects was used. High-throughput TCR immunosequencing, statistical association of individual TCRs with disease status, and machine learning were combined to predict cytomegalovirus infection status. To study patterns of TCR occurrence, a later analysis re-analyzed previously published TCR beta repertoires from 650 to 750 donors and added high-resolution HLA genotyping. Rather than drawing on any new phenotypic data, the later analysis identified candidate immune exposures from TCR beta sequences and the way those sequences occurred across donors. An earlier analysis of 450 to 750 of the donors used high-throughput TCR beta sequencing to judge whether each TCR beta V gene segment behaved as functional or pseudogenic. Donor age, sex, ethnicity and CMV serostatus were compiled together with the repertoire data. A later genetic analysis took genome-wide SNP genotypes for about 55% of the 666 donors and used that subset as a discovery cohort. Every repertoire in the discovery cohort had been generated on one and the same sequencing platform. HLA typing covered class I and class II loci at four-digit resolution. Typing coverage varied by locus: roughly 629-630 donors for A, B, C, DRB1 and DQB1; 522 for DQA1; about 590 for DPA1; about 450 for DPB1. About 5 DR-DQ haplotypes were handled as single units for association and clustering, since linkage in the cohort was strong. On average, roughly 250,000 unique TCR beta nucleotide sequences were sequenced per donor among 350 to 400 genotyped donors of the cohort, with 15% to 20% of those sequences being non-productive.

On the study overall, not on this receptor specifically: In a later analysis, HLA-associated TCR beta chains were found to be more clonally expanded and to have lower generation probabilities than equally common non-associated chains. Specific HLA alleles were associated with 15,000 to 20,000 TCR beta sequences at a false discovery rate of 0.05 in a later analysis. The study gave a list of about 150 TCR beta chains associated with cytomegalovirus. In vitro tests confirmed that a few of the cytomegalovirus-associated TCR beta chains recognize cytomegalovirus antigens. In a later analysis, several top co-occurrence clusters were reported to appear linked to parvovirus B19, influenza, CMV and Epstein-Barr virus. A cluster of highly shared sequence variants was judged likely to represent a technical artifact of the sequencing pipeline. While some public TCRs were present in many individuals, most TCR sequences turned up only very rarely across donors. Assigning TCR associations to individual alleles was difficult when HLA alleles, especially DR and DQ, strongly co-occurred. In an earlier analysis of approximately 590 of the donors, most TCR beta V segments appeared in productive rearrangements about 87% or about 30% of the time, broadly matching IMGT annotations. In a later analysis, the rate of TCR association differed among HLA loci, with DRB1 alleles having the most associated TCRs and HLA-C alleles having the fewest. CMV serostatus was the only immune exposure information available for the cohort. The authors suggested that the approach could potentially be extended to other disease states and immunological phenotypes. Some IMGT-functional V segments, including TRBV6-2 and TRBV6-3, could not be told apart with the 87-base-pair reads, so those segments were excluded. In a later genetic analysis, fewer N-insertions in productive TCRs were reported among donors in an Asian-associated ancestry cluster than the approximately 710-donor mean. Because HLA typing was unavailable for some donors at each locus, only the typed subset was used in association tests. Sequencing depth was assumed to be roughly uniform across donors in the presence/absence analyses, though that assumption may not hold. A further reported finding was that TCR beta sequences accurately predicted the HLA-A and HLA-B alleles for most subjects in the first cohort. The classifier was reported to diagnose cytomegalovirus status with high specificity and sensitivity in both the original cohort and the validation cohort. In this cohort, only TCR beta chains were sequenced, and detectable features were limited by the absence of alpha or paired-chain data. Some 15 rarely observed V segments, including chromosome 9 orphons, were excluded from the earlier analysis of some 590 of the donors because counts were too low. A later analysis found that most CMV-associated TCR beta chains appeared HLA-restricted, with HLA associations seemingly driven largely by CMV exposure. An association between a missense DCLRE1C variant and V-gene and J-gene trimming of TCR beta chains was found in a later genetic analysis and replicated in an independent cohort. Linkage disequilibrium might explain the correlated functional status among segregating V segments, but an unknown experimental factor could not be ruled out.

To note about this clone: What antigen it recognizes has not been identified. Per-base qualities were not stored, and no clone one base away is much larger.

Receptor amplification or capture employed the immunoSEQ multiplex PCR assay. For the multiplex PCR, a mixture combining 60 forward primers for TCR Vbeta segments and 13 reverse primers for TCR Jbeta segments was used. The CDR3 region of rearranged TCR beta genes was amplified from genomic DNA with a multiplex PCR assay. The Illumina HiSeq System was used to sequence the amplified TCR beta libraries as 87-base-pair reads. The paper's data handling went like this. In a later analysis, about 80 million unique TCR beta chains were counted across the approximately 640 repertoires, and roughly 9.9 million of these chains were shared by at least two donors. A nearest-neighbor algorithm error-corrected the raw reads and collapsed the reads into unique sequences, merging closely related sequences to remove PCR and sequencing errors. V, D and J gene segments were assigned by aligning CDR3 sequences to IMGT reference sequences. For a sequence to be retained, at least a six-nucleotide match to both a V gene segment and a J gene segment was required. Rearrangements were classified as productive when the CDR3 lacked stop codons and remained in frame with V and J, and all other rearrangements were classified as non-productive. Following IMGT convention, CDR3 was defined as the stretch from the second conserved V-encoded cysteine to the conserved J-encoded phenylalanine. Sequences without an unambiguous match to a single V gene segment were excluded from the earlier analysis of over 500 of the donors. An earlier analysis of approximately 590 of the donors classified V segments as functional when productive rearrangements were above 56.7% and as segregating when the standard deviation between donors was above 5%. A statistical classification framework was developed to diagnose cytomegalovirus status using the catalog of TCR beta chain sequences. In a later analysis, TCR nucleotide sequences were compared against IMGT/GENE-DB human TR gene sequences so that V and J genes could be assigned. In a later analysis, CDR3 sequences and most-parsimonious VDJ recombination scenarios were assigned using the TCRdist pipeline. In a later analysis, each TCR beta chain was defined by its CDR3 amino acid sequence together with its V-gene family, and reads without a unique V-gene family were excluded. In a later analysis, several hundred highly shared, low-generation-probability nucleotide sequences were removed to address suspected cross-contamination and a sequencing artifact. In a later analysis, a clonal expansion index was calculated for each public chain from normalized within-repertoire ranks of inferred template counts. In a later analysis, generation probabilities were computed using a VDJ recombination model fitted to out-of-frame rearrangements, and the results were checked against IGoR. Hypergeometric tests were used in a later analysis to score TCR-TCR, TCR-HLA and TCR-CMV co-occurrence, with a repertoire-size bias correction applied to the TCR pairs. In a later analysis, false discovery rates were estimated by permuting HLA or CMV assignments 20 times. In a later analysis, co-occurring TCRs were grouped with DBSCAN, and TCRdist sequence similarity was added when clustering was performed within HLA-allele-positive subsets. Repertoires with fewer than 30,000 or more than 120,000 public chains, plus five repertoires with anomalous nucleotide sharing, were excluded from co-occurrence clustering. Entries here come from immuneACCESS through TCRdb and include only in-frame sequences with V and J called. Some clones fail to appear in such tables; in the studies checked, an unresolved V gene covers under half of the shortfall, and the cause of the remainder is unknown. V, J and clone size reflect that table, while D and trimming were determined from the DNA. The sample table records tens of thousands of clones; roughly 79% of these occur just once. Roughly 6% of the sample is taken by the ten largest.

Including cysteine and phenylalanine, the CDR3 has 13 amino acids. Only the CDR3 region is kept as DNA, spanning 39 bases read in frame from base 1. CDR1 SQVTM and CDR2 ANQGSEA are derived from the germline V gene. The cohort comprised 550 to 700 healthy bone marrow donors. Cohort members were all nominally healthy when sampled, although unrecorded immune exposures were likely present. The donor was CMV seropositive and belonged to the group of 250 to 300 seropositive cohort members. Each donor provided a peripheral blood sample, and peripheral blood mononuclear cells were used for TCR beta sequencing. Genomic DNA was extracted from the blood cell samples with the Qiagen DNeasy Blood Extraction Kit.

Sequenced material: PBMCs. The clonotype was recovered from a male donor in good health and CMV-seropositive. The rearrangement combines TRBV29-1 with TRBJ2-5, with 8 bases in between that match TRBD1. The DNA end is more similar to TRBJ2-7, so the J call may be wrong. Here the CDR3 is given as CSVGGQGPYEQYF. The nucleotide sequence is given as TGCAGCGTGGGTGGACAGGGTCCCTACGAGCAGTACTTC.